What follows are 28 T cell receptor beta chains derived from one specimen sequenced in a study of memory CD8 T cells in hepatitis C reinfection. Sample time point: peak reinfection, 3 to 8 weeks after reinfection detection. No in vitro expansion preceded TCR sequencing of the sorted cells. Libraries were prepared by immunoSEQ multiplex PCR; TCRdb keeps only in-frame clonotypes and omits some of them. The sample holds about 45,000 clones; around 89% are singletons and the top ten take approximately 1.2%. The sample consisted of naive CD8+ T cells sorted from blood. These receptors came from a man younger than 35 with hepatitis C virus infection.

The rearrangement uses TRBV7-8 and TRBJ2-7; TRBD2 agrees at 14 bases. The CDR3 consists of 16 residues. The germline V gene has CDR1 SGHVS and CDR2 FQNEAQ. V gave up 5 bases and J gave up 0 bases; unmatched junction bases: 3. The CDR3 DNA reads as TGTGCCAGCAGCCGGGGACTAGCGGGGGACTCCTACGAGCAGTACTTC. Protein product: CASSRGLAGDSYEQYF.

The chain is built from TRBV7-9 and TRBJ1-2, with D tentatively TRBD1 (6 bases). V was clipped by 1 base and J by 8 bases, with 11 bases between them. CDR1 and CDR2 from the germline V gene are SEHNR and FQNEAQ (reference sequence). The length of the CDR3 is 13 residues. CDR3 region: CASSLGGGGGYTF. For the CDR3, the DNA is TGTGCCAGCAGCTTAGGAGGGGGTGGAGGCTACACCTTC.

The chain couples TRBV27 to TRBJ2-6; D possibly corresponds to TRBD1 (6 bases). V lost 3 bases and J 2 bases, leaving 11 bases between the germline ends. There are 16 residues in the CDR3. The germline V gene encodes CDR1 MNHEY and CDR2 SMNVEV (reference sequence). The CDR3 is CASSLGGGAGANVLTF. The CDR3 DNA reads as TGTGCCAGCAGTTTGGGTGGGGGCGCTGGGGCCAACGTCCTGACTTTC.

CDR3 amino acids: CSVPQGVFPGELFF. The CDR3 DNA reads TGCAGCGTTCCCCAAGGGGTATTCCCCGGGGAGCTGTTTTTT. The rearrangement uses TRBV29-1 and TRBJ2-2; D is perhaps TRBD1 (5 bases). The CDR3 runs to 14 residues. Germline V gene sequence: CDR1 SQVTM, CDR2 ANQGSEA. The V end lost 5 bases, the J end lost 6 bases, and 16 bases lay between the germline ends.

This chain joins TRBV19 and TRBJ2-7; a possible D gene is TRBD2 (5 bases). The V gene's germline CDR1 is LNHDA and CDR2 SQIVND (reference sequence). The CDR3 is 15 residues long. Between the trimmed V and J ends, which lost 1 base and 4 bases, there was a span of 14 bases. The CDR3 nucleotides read TGTGCCAGTAGTATAGGTCCGGGGTCAGAATACGAGCAGTACGTC. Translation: CASSIGPGSEYEQYV.

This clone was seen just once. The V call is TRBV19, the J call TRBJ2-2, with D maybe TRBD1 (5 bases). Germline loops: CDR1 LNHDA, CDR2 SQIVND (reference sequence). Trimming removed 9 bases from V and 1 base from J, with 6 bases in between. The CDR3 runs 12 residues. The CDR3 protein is CASDRNTGELFF. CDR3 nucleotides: TGTGCCAGCGACAGGAACACCGGGGAGCTGTTTTTT.

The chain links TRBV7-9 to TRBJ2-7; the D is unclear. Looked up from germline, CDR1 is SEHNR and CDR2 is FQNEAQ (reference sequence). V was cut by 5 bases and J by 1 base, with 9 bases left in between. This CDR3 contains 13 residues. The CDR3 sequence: CASSPPGSYEQYF. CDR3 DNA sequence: TGTGCCAGCAGCCCCCCAGGATCCTACGAGCAGTACTTC.

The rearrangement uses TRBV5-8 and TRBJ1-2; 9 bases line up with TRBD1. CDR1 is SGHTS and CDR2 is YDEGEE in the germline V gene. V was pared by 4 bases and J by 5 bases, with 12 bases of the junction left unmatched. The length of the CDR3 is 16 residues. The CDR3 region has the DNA TGTGCCAGCAGCCTACCGGGACAGGGACTTCTTTATGGCTACACCTTC. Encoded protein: CASSLPGQGLLYGYTF.

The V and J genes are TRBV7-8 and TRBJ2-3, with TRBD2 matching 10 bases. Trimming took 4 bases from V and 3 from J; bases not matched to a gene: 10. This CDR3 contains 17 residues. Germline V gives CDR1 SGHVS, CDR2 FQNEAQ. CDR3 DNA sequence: TGTGCCAGCAGCTCCGACCCCAGCGGGAGGGTTACAGATACGCAGTATTTT. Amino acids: CASSSDPSGRVTDTQYF.

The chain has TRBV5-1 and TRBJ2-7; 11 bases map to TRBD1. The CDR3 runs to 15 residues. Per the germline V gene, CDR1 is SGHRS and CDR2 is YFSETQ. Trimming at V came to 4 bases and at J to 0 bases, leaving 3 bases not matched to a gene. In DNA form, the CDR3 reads TGCGCCAGCAGCGTCGGGACAGGGGGCTCCTACGAGCAGTACTTC. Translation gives CASSVGTGGSYEQYF.

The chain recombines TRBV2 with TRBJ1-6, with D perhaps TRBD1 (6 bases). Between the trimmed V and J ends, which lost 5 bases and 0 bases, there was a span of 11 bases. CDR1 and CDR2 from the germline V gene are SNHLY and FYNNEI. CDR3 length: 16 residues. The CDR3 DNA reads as TGTGCCAGCAGTCAAGGACAGAGCTCCTATAATTCACCCCTCCACTTT. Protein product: CASSQGQSSYNSPLHF.

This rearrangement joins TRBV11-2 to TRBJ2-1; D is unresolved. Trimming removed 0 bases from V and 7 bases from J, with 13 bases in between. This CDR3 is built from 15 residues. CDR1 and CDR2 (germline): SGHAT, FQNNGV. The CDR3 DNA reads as TGTGCCAGCAGCTTAGATGACATCGTTGCGAATGAGCAGTTCTTC. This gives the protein CASSLDDIVANEQFF.

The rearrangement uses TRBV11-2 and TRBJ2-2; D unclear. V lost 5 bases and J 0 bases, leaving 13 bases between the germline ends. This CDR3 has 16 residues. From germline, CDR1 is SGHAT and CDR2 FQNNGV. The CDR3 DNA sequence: TGTGCCAGCAGCGCCTTCCCCCTACCGAACACCGGGGAGCTGTTTTTT. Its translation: CASSAFPLPNTGELFF.

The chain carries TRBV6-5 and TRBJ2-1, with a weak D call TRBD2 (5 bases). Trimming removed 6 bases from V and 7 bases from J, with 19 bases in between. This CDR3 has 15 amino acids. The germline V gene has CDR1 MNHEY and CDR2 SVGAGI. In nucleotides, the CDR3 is TGTGCCAGCAGCCCCGCGGCCAGTGGGAGTAATGAGCAGTTCTTC. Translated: CASSPAASGSNEQFF.

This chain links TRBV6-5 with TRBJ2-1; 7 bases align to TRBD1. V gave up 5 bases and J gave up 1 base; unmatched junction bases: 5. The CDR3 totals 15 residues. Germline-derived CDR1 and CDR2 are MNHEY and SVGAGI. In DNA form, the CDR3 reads TGTGCCAGCAGTAATCTACAGGGGTCCTACAATGAGCAGTTCTTC. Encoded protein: CASSNLQGSYNEQFF.

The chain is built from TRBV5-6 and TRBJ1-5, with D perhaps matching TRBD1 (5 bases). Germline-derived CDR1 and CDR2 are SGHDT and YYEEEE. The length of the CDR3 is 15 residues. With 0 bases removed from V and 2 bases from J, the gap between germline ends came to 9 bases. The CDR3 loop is CASSLEGLGNQPQHF. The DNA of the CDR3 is TGTGCCAGCAGCTTGGAGGGGTTAGGCAATCAGCCCCAGCATTTT.

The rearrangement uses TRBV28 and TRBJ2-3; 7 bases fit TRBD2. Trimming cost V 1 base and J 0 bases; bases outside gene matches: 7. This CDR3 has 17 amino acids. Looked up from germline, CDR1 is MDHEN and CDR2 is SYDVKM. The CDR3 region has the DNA TGTGCCAGCAGTTTATCCCCTAGCGGCCCTAGCACAGATACGCAGTATTTT. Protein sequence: CASSLSPSGPSTDTQYF.

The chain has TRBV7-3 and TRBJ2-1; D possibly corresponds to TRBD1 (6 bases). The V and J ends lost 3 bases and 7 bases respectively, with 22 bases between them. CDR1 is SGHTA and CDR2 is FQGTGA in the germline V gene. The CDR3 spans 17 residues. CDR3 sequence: CASSFLEGVSSRNEQFF. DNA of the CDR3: TGTGCCAGCAGCTTCTTAGAGGGGGTGTCGTCTAGGAATGAGCAGTTCTTC.

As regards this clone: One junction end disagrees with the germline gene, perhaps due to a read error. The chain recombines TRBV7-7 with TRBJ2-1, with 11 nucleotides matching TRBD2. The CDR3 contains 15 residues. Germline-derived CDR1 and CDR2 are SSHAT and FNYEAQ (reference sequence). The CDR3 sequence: CASSLGLAEGAEQFF. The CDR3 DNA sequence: TGTGCTAGCAGCTTGGGACTAGCGGAGGGAGCTGAGCAGTTCTTC.

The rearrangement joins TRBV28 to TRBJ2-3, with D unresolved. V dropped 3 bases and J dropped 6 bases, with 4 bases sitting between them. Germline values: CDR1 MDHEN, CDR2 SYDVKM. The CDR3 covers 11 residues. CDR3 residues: CASSLRDTQYF. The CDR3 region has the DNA TGTGCCAGCAGTTTGAGGGATACGCAGTATTTT.

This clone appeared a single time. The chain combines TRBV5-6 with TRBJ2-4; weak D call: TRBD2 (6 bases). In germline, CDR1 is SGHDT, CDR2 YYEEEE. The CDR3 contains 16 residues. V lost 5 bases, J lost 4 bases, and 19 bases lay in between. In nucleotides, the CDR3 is TGTGCCAGCAGTTTTGACTCGGGACTTGCAAAAAACATTCAGTACTTC. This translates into CASSFDSGLAKNIQYF. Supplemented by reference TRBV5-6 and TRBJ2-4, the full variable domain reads DAGVTQSPTHLIKTRGQQVTLRCSPKSGHDTVSWYQQALGQGPQFIFQYYEEEERQRGNFPDRFSGHQFPNYSSELNVNALLLGDSALYLCASSFDSGLAKNIQYFGAGTRLSVL.

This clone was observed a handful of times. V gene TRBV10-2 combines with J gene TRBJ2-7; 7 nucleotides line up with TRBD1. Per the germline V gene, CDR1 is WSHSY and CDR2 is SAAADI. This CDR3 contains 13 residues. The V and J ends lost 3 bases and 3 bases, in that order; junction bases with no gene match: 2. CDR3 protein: CASSEGGGYEQYF. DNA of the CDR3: TGCGCCAGCAGTGAAGGGGGCGGCTACGAGCAGTACTTC.

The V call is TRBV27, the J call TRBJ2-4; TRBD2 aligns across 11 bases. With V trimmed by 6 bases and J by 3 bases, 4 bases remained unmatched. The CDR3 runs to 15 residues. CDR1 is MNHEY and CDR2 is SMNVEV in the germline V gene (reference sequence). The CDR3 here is CASRGLADGKNIQYF. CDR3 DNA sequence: TGTGCCAGCAGGGGACTAGCGGATGGCAAAAACATTCAGTACTTC.

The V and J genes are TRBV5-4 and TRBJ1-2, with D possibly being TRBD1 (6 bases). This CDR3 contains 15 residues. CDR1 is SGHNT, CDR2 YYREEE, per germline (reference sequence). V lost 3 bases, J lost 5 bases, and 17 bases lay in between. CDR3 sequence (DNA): TGTGCCAGCAGCTGGGGGTGGGACACCAAATATGGCTACACCTTC. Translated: CASSWGWDTKYGYTF.

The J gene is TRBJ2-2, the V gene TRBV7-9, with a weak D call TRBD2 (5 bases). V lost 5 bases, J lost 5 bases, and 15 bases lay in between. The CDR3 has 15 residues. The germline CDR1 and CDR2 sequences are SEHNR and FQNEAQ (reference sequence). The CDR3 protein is CASSAPSGRTGELFF. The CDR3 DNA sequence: TGTGCCAGCAGCGCCCCGAGCGGCCGGACCGGGGAGCTGTTTTTT.

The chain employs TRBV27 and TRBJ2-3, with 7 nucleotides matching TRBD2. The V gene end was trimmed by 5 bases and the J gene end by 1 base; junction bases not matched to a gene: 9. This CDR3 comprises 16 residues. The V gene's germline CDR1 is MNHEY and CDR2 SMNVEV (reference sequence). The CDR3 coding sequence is TGTGCCAGCAGTCTCCTACTCGCGGGGGGCACAGATACGCAGTATTTT. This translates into CASSLLLAGGTDTQYF.

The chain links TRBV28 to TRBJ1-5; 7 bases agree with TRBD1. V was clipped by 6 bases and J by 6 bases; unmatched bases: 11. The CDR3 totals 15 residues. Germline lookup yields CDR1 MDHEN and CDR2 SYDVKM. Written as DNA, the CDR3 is TGTGCCAGCAGGGAACTTCAGGGGGGATTTCAGCCCCAGCATTTT. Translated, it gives CASRELQGGFQPQHF.

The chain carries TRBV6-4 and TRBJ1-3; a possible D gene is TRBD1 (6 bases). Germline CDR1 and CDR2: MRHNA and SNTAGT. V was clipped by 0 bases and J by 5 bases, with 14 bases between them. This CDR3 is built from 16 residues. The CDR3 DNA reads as TGTGCCAGCAGTGACTCGGGCAGGGGTTATAGAAACACCATATATTTT. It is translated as CASSDSGRGYRNTIYF.